This T cell receptor beta chain was captured in a study of T cells in localized non-small cell lung cancer. Profiled with immunoSEQ multiplex PCR; TCRdb holds only in-frame clones, not every one. Among around 30,000 clones, over 80% were seen once, and the ten largest hold approximately 6%. Germline CDR1 and CDR2: MNHEY and SMNVEV (reference sequence). The V and J ends lost 10 bases and 4 bases respectively, with 14 bases between them. The CDR3 contains 13 residues. The genes are TRBV27 and TRBJ1-3; D is possibly TRBD1 (6 bases). This TCR was recovered from a man between 40 and 75 years old with stage II lung adenocarcinoma. The specimen was PBMCs, collected before any cancer treatment. The CDR3 DNA reads as TGTGCCACGCAGGGGAGTTTGGGAAACACCATATATTTT. It encodes CATQGSLGNTIYF.